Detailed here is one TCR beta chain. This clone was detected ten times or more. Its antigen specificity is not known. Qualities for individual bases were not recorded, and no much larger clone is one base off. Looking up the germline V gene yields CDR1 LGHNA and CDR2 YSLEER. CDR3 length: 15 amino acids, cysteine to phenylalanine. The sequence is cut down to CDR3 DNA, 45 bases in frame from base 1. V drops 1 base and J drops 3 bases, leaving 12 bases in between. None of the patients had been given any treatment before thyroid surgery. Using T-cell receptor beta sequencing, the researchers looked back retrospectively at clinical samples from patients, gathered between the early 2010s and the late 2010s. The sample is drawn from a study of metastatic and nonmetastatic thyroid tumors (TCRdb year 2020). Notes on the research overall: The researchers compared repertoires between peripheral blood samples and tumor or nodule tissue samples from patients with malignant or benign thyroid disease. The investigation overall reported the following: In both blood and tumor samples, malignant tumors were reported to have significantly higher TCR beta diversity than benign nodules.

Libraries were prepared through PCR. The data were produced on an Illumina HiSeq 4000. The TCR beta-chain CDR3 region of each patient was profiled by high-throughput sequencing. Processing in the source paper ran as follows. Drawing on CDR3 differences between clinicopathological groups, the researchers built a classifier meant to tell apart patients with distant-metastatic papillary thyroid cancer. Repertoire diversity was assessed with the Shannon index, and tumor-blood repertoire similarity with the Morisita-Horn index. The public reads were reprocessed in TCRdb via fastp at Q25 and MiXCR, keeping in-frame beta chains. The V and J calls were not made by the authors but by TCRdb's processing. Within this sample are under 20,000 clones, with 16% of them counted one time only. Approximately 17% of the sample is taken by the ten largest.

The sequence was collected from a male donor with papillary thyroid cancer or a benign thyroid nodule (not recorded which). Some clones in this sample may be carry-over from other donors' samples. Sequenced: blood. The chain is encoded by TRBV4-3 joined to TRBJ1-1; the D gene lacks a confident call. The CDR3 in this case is CASSQVKARYTEAFF. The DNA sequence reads TGCGCCAGCAGCCAAGTGAAAGCAAGGTACACTGAAGCTTTCTTT.